These 15 T cell receptor beta chains were all obtained from the same sample, sequenced in a study of T cell repertoires in cytomegalovirus infection. MiXCR, applied by TCRdb to the reads, yields one record per CDR3 protein. The sample lists 700,000 to 950,000 distinct CDR3 sequences; around a third were seen once. These receptors lack a known antigen. Sequences were derived from cultured CD8+ T cells from PBMCs, sampled from culture after CMV antigen stimulation. Receptors originate from a human donor in good health (CMV status not recorded). Some clones in this sample may be carry-over from other donors' samples.

The V call is TRBV20-1, the J call TRBJ2-1, with TRBD2 identical over 8 bases. CDR1 is DFQATT, CDR2 SNEGSKA, per germline (reference sequence). CDR3 length: 16 residues. After removal of 5 bases from V and 2 bases from J, the junction contained 11 bases not matched to a gene. The CDR3 DNA reads TGCAGTGCTGGACCGGGGGGGGACGTGGCCTACAATGAGCAGTTCTTC. It is translated as CSAGPGGDVAYNEQFF.

This chain links TRBV14 with TRBJ2-3; TRBD2 aligns across 9 bases. The germline V gene has CDR1 SGHDN and CDR2 FVKESK. CDR3 length equals 16 residues. The V segment lost 1 base and the J segment 5 bases; nucleotides outside the gene matches: 7. CDR3 DNA sequence: TGTGCCAGCAGCCAAGTGAGCGGGGGGCCGGAAGATACGCAGTATTTT. Translating it yields CASSQVSGGPEDTQYF.

This clonotype was seen a handful of times. The gene calls are TRBV7-9 and TRBJ1-2, with D uncertain. The V gene lost 4 bases and the J gene lost 2 bases, with 8 bases spanning the gap. CDR1 and CDR2 from the germline V gene are SEHNR and FQNEAQ (reference sequence). The CDR3 has 13 amino acids. DNA for the CDR3: TGTGCCAGCAGCTCTAAGTGGAACTATGGCTACACCTTC. Translating gives CASSSKWNYGYTF.

CDR3 region: CASSATPMNTEAFF. The CDR3 DNA reads TGTGCCAGCAGTGCTACACCCATGAACACTGAAGCTTTCTTT. The chain is built from TRBV6-4 and TRBJ1-1; D unclear. This CDR3 comprises 14 residues. The V and J ends lost 4 bases and 0 bases respectively, with 9 bases between them. The germline V gene encodes CDR1 MRHNA and CDR2 SNTAGT.

V gene TRBV12-3 or TRBV12-4 combines with J gene TRBJ1-3, with D possibly TRBD1 on 6 matching bases. V was cut by 3 bases and J by 4 bases, with 13 bases left in between. This CDR3 comprises 15 residues. The CDR3 region is CASSFAGGPGNTIYF. The CDR3 nucleotides read TGTGCCAGCAGTTTCGCCGGGGGCCCCGGAAACACCATATATTTT.

The chain links TRBV12-3 or TRBV12-4 to TRBJ1-2; D gene unclear. The CDR3 extends over 14 amino acids. V lost 6 bases and J 4 bases, leaving 15 bases between the germline ends. The CDR3 nucleotides are TGTGCCAGCAGCCCGGGCTGGTCAGGCTATGGCTACACCTTC. It is translated as CASSPGWSGYGYTF.

This clonotype was counted between two and nine times. J is TRBJ1-4 and V is TRBV7-8; 7 positions match TRBD1. The ends lost 2 bases at V and 8 bases at J; junction bases unmatched: 5. Germline assignment: CDR1 SGHVS and CDR2 FQNEAQ. The CDR3 has 14 amino acids. DNA for the CDR3: TGTGCCAGCAGCTTAAACAGGGGTGGAGAAAAACTGTTTTTT. Its protein is CASSLNRGGEKLFF.

This clonotype was seen more than once but under ten times. The rearrangement links TRBV29-1 to TRBJ1-1; 8 nucleotides agree with TRBD1. The CDR3 consists of 15 residues. CDR1 is SQVTM, CDR2 ANQGSEA, per germline. After removal of 5 bases from V and 5 bases from J, the junction contained 13 bases not matched to a gene. In DNA form, the CDR3 reads TGCAGCGTTCTAGGGGGCAGGGGGCGTGGGACTGAAGCTTTCTTT. Protein: CSVLGGRGRGTEAFF.

The gene calls are TRBV2 and TRBJ2-1; 16 bases are shared with TRBD2. The CDR3 runs 16 residues. Germline V CDR1 and CDR2: SNHLY, FYNNEI. Trimming cost V 7 bases and J 8 bases; bases outside gene matches: 8. The CDR3 DNA reads as TGTGCCAGCAAGGGACTAGCGGGGGGGCTGTCCCATGAGCAGTTCTTC. Translation gives CASKGLAGGLSHEQFF.

The gene calls are TRBV6-5 and TRBJ1-5, with 8 bases fitting TRBD1. The CDR3 totals 15 residues. Trimming removed 6 bases from V and 3 bases from J; junction bases left unmatched: 7. Germline CDR1 reads MNHEY; CDR2 reads SVGAGI. The CDR3 is CASRITTGDNQPQHF. The CDR3 nucleotides read TGTGCCAGCAGAATAACGACAGGGGACAATCAGCCCCAGCATTTT.

The chain combines TRBV25-1 with TRBJ2-5, with 8 bases fitting TRBD1. CDR1 and CDR2 from the germline V gene are MGHDK and SYGVNS. The CDR3 runs 18 residues. The V and J ends lost 2 bases and 6 bases, in that order; junction bases with no gene match: 17. CDR3 amino acids: CASSERVQSGQGEKTQYF. CDR3 coding DNA: TGTGCCAGCAGTGAAAGGGTACAGAGTGGACAGGGTGAAAAGACCCAGTACTTC.

This clonotype was observed many times. The genes are TRBV7-8 and TRBJ2-3; TRBD1 matches 9 bases. The CDR3 totals 16 residues. V dropped 1 base and J dropped 3; count of bases not matched to a gene: 5. The V gene's germline CDR1 is SGHVS and CDR2 FQNEAQ. In nucleotides, the CDR3 is TGTGCCAGCAGCTTAGGCTCCGGGACAGGGACAGATACGCAGTATTTT. Amino acid sequence: CASSLGSGTGTDTQYF.

The CDR3 DNA follows: TGTGCCAGCAGATCTGGGACGGACGACACCGGGGAGCTGTTTTTT. It codes for CASRSGTDDTGELFF. The chain is built from TRBV5-6 and TRBJ2-2; the D call may be TRBD1 or TRBD2 (5 bases each). Per the germline V gene, CDR1 is SGHDT and CDR2 is YYEEEE. There are 15 residues in the CDR3. Trimming pared 5 bases from V and 3 bases from J, leaving 14 bases between.

The chain has TRBV12-3 or TRBV12-4 and TRBJ2-5; D is undetermined. V was cut by 3 bases and J by 3 bases, with 11 bases left in between. The CDR3 has 14 amino acids. The CDR3 DNA is TGTGCCAGCAGTTTTGGGTGGAGAAAAGAGACCCAGTACTTC. Protein: CASSFGWRKETQYF.

This clonotype has just a few counts. The V and J genes are TRBV12-3 or TRBV12-4 and TRBJ2-2, with TRBD2 identical over 7 bases. V shed 5 bases, J shed 6 bases, and the junction held 3 bases outside the gene matches. The CDR3 consists of 13 residues. CDR3 region: CASSGEGAGELFF. The CDR3 nucleotides read TGTGCCAGCAGTGGGGAGGGCGCCGGGGAGCTGTTTTTT.